One sample yielded the 25 T cell receptor beta chains listed below, sequenced in a study of identical twins. From the 5' RACE reads, TCRdb called clonotypes with MiXCR, one entry per CDR3 protein. The data contain nearly 650,000 distinct CDR3 sequences, roughly 6.6% of them singletons. The sample also formed part of further work on yellow fever vaccine responses in identical twins.

The sample taken for sequencing was PBMCs. These receptors originate from a young woman in good health.

The chain couples TRBV20-1 to TRBJ2-3; D is perhaps TRBD2 (5 bases). Germline CDR1 reads DFQATT; CDR2 reads SNEGSKA (reference sequence). The CDR3 spans 13 residues. Between the trimmed V and J ends, which lost 6 bases and 1 base, there was a span of 11 bases. The CDR3 loop reads CSAGVARTDTQYF. CDR3 coding DNA: TGCAGTGCCGGGGTAGCGCGCACAGATACGCAGTATTTT.

This clonotype was counted at least ten times. The chain recombines TRBV12-3 or TRBV12-4 with TRBJ2-1, with unresolved D. CDR3 size: 15 residues. V was trimmed by 5 bases and J by 0 bases, leaving 11 bases between them. The CDR3 nucleotides are TGTGCCAGCAGTGCAATCCCGAGCTCCTACAATGAGCAGTTCTTC. Translating gives CASSAIPSSYNEQFF.

The chain employs TRBV5-1 and TRBJ2-1, with D perhaps matching TRBD2 (6 bases). CDR1 SGHRS and CDR2 YFSETQ come from the germline V gene. This CDR3 contains 13 residues. V was shortened by 8 bases and J by 5 bases, with 14 bases between the two germline ends. The CDR3 nucleotides read TGCGCCAGTGTGGGGGGAAAAAACAATGAGCAGTTCTTC. It translates to CASVGGKNNEQFF.

V is TRBV7-9 and J is TRBJ1-6; D not resolved. The CDR3 loop spans 14 amino acids. Germline loops: CDR1 SEHNR, CDR2 FQNEAQ (reference sequence). V dropped 0 bases and J dropped 10 bases, with 10 bases sitting between them. The CDR3 loop reads CASSLAGFLSPLHF. For the CDR3, the DNA is TGTGCCAGCAGCTTAGCAGGGTTTCTCTCACCCCTCCACTTT.

The chain links TRBV7-2 to TRBJ1-5; D is uncertain. V shed 2 bases and J shed 0 bases, with 8 bases lying between them. The germline gives CDR1 SGHTA, CDR2 FQGNSA. The CDR3 consists of 15 residues. CDR3 in amino acids: CASSLSGFSNQPQHF. CDR3 bases: TGTGCCAGCAGCTTATCGGGCTTTAGCAATCAGCCCCAGCATTTT.

This clonotype was counted once. The chain joins TRBV18 to TRBJ2-1; D not certain. The CDR3 has 15 amino acids. V gave up 0 bases and J gave up 4 bases, with 10 bases separating them. Per germline, CDR1 KGHSH and CDR2 LQKENI. In nucleotides, the CDR3 is TGTGCCAGCTCACCACCCCCGGCAGATTACAATGAGCAGTTCTTC. Translated, it gives CASSPPPADYNEQFF.

V gene TRBV20-1 combines with J gene TRBJ2-7, with 13 positions matching TRBD2. The CDR3 runs 17 residues. V trimming: 5 bases; J trimming: 2 bases; junction bases outside the gene matches: 12. CDR1 is DFQATT, CDR2 SNEGSKA, per germline (reference sequence). The CDR3 protein is CSACSPGTSGKAYEQYF. CDR3 DNA sequence: TGCAGTGCTTGTAGCCCAGGGACTAGCGGGAAAGCCTACGAGCAGTACTTC.

This clonotype showed up just a few times. The chain joins TRBV19 to TRBJ2-2; D may be TRBD2 (6 bases). The CDR3 consists of 16 residues. Germline lookup yields CDR1 LNHDA and CDR2 SQIVND (reference sequence). Between the trimmed V and J ends, which lost 2 bases and 7 bases, there was a span of 17 bases. This CDR3 is CASSIWKAGNVGELFF. Written as DNA, the CDR3 is TGTGCCAGTAGTATATGGAAGGCGGGGAATGTCGGGGAGCTGTTTTTT.

This clonotype was detected only a few times. The rearrangement links TRBV4-1 to TRBJ2-1, with TRBD2 matching over 12 bases. The V and J ends lost 1 base and 7 bases, in that order; junction bases with no gene match: 8. The CDR3 is 17 residues long. Germline V CDR1 and CDR2: MGHRA, YSYEKL. The CDR3 loop reads CASSQGLAGVRGNEQFF. The CDR3 DNA follows: TGCGCCAGCAGCCAAGGACTAGCGGGAGTCCGTGGAAATGAGCAGTTCTTC.

This clonotype appeared a few times. The rearrangement uses TRBV14 and TRBJ2-3; 7 bases fit TRBD1. This CDR3 is built from 16 residues. Germline CDR1 and CDR2: SGHDN and FVKESK. After removal of 3 bases from V and 2 bases from J, the junction contained 8 bases not matched to a gene. The chain's CDR3 is CASSQVGRGTTDTQYF. In nucleotides, the CDR3 is TGTGCCAGCAGCCAGGTTGGCAGGGGGACCACAGATACGCAGTATTTT.

The sample holds many counts of this clonotype. V usage is TRBV15 and J usage is TRBJ1-2; 9 positions agree with TRBD1. Looked up from germline, CDR1 is LNHNV and CDR2 is YYDKDF (reference sequence). The CDR3 runs 15 residues. Trimming cost V 9 bases and J 1 base; bases outside gene matches: 9. CDR3 residues: CATRDRGKINYGYTF. DNA for the CDR3: TGTGCCACGCGAGACAGGGGGAAGATTAACTATGGCTACACCTTC.

A few counts support this clonotype. The chain links TRBV5-1 to TRBJ1-2, with D unclear. The length of the CDR3 is 12 residues. Trimming stripped 5 bases from V and 0 bases from J, with 5 bases between. The V gene's germline CDR1 is SGHRS and CDR2 YFSETQ. The CDR3 protein is CASREANYGYTF. CDR3 in DNA: TGCGCCAGCAGGGAGGCTAACTATGGCTACACCTTC.

This clonotype was recorded many times. The gene calls are TRBV11-2 and TRBJ2-1, with D possibly matching TRBD2 (5 bases). Trimming cost V 3 bases and J 4 bases, with 10 bases left between them. Per the germline V gene, CDR1 is SGHAT and CDR2 is FQNNGV. The CDR3 length is 14 residues. CDR3 protein: CASSLTNGYNEQFF. The CDR3 region has the DNA TGTGCCAGCAGCTTGACTAACGGATACAATGAGCAGTTCTTC.

This clonotype has more than one count but fewer than ten. The chain employs TRBV2 and TRBJ2-7, with D uncertain. This CDR3 comprises 11 residues. The V and J ends lost 6 bases and 3 bases respectively, with 6 bases between them. The V gene's germline CDR1 is SNHLY and CDR2 FYNNEI. CDR3 sequence reads: CASSPNYEQYV. In DNA form, the CDR3 reads TGTGCCAGCAGCCCAAACTACGAGCAGTACGTC.

The CDR3 DNA sequence: TGTGCCAGCAGTCCTCTCAGCGTCAGCAATCAGCCCCAGCATTTT. It specifies CASSPLSVSNQPQHF. The V and J genes are TRBV6-1 and TRBJ1-5; D gene uncertain. CDR1 is MNHNS and CDR2 is SASEGT in the germline V gene. With 5 bases removed from V and 1 base from J, the gap between germline ends came to 12 bases. The CDR3 totals 15 residues.

The chain couples TRBV29-1 to TRBJ2-3, with D unresolved. The length of the CDR3 is 12 residues. Trimming pared 3 bases from V and 2 bases from J, leaving 6 bases between. Germline V gives CDR1 SQVTM, CDR2 ANQGSEA. Here the CDR3 reads CSVDWNTDTQYF. The CDR3 DNA follows: TGCAGCGTTGACTGGAACACAGATACGCAGTATTTT.

This clonotype was found a few times. This chain joins TRBV24-1 and TRBJ2-2; maybe TRBD2 (6 bases). The V gene's germline CDR1 is KGHDR and CDR2 SFDVKD. The CDR3 loop spans 13 amino acids. V lost 10 bases, J lost 3 bases, and 11 bases lay in between. DNA of the CDR3: TGTGCCACGGAGGGGCCGGACACCGGGGAGCTGTTTTTT. Translating it yields CATEGPDTGELFF.

The rearrangement links TRBV29-1 to TRBJ2-1; 13 bases line up with TRBD2. This CDR3 contains 17 residues. Trimming at V came to 3 bases and at J to 0 bases, leaving 5 bases not matched to a gene. Germline V lookup: CDR1 SQVTM, CDR2 ANQGSEA. The CDR3 loop reads CSVDKTSGGSSYNEQFF. Written as DNA, the CDR3 is TGCAGCGTTGATAAGACTAGCGGGGGGAGCTCCTACAATGAGCAGTTCTTC.

A few counts support this clonotype. The gene calls are TRBV20-1 and TRBJ2-5, with a possible D match to TRBD2 (6 bases). The ends were cut back, 5 bases at V and 0 bases at J, with 13 bases in the middle. Germline V gene lookup returns CDR1 DFQATT and CDR2 SNEGSKA (reference sequence). The CDR3 is 14 residues long. The CDR3 protein is CSAWRGYNQETQYF. In DNA form, the CDR3 reads TGCAGTGCTTGGCGGGGCTACAACCAAGAGACCCAGTACTTC.

This clonotype came up many times. The CDR3 is CSATQGHEQYF. CDR3 nucleotides: TGCAGTGCCACACAGGGGCACGAGCAGTACTTC. V usage is TRBV20-1 and J usage is TRBJ2-7; TRBD1 matches at 7 bases. The CDR3 runs 11 residues. After removal of 6 bases from V and 5 bases from J, the junction contained 4 bases not matched to a gene. CDR1 DFQATT and CDR2 SNEGSKA come from the germline V gene (reference sequence).

In DNA form, the CDR3 reads TGCAGTGCTAGAGATCAAGGACTAGCGGGGGGCCGGATTGAGACCCAGTACTTC. Residues: CSARDQGLAGGRIETQYF. V gene TRBV20-1 combines with J gene TRBJ2-5, with 14 bases that match TRBD2. With V trimmed by 0 bases and J by 5 bases, 11 bases remained unmatched. The germline V gene has CDR1 DFQATT and CDR2 SNEGSKA (reference sequence). The CDR3 totals 18 residues.

This chain uses TRBV6-5 with TRBJ1-1; 7 nucleotides align to TRBD1. The V gene's germline CDR1 is MNHEY and CDR2 SVGAGI. This CDR3 has 16 residues. Unmatched junction bases numbered 12, after V lost 7 bases and J lost 1 base. The CDR3 spells CASTLLGGQRNTEAFF. CDR3 coding DNA: TGTGCCAGCACTTTACTAGGGGGCCAGAGGAACACTGAAGCTTTCTTT.

This rearrangement joins TRBV20-1 to TRBJ2-5, with D perhaps given as TRBD1 or TRBD2 (5 bases each). Trimming stripped 3 bases from V and 1 base from J, with 15 bases between. The CDR3 totals 15 residues. The V gene's germline CDR1 is DFQATT and CDR2 SNEGSKA (reference sequence). CDR3 loop: CSASIGTNLQETQYF. The CDR3, as DNA: TGCAGTGCTAGTATCGGGACCAATCTCCAAGAGACCCAGTACTTC.

J is TRBJ2-3 and V is TRBV6-4, with 10 bases lining up with TRBD1. CDR3 length: 14 residues. The germline V gene encodes CDR1 MRHNA and CDR2 SNTAGT. Trimming cost V 9 bases and J 5 bases; bases outside gene matches: 8. This chain's CDR3 is CASSGTGDGDTQYF. CDR3 DNA sequence: TGTGCCAGTTCCGGGACAGGGGATGGAGATACGCAGTATTTT.

The V gene is TRBV12-3 or TRBV12-4, the J gene TRBJ1-5, with a tentative D call TRBD1 (5 bases). The V end was cut by 4 bases, the J end by 3 bases, with 13 bases between. This CDR3 spans 15 amino acids. The CDR3 protein is CASSSAGFSNQPQHF. CDR3 sequence (DNA): TGTGCCAGCAGTTCAGCAGGGTTTTCCAATCAGCCCCAGCATTTT.